Each of the 29 T cell receptor beta chains below was sequenced from the same sample in a study of shared clonotypes between healthy human individuals. Method: immunoSEQ multiplex PCR; TCRdb's copy keeps in-frame clones and lacks some. The sample consists of more than 2,000,000 clones, roughly 93% of them appearing once. The sample consisted of naive CD4+ T cells from PBMCs. The sample's subset: CD45RA+ positively selected. These receptor sequences come from a man younger than 30 in good health. Some clones in this sample may be carry-over from other donors' samples.

This rearrangement joins TRBV18 to TRBJ2-7, with 8 positions matching TRBD2. The CDR3 length is 13 residues. Looked up from germline, CDR1 is KGHSH and CDR2 is LQKENI. V lost 7 bases, J lost 2 bases, and 4 bases stayed unmatched. The CDR3 coding sequence is TGTGCCAGCTGCACGGGAGGGCCCTACGAGCAGTACTTC. Encoded protein: CASCTGGPYEQYF.

This chain uses TRBV27 with TRBJ1-5, with D unresolved. Germline CDR1 is MNHEY and CDR2 is SMNVEV (reference sequence). The CDR3 contains 12 residues. Trimming left V 8 bases short and J 3 bases short, with 8 bases between. The CDR3 loop reads CASGRSNQPQHF. CDR3 nucleotides: TGTGCCAGCGGGCGTTCCAATCAGCCCCAGCATTTT.

This clone was seen only once. The V gene is TRBV29-1, the J gene TRBJ1-5; possibly TRBD1 for D (5 bases). V was pared by 7 bases and J by 4 bases, with 17 bases between. Germline V gene data show CDR1 as SQVTM and CDR2 as ANQGSEA. There are 14 residues in the CDR3. Written as DNA, the CDR3 is TGCAGCGCGTCCGGTGGGGCCCGTAATCAGCCCCAGCATTTT. Translation: CSASGGARNQPQHF.

V and J are TRBV6-1 and TRBJ1-1, with D maybe TRBD1 (5 bases). Per the germline V gene, CDR1 is MNHNS and CDR2 is SASEGT. The CDR3 covers 17 residues. Deletions cut 2 bases from V and 4 bases from J, with 20 bases between. CDR3: CASSEIGLGRRGTEAFF. CDR3 nucleotide sequence: TGTGCCAGCAGTGAAATCGGGTTAGGGCGGAGGGGCACTGAAGCTTTCTTT.

The rearrangement joins TRBV2 to TRBJ2-3; 10 nucleotides line up with TRBD2. This CDR3 is built from 14 residues. Germline trimming cut 6 bases from V and 3 bases from J; bases unmatched to any gene: 3. The germline V gene has CDR1 SNHLY and CDR2 FYNNEI. CDR3 in DNA: TGTGCCAGCAGGGAGGGACTAGCGACAGATACGCAGTATTTT. This translates into CASREGLATDTQYF.

The chain carries TRBV11-3 and TRBJ2-3; 10 bases line up with TRBD2. The J segment lost 1 base and the V segment lost 5 bases, leaving 3 bases of the junction unmatched. CDR3 size: 15 residues. Germline V gene data show CDR1 as SGHNT and CDR2 as YENEEA. The chain's CDR3 is CASSKGTSGTDTQYF. CDR3 nucleotide sequence: TGTGCCAGCAGCAAAGGGACTAGCGGCACAGATACGCAGTATTTT.

The CDR3 bases are TGTGCCATCAGTGAGCATCCAGAGGATCTCGGAAACACCATATATTTT. Amino acids: CAISEHPEDLGNTIYF. V usage is TRBV10-3 and J usage is TRBJ1-3, with unresolved D. The CDR3 has 16 residues. Germline loops: CDR1 ENHRY, CDR2 SYGVKD. The germline V and J ends were trimmed by 2 bases and 4 bases, with 15 bases remaining between them.

The rearrangement joins TRBV30 to TRBJ1-4; D is perhaps TRBD1 (5 bases). The CDR3 is 17 amino acids. V was trimmed by 3 bases and J by 3 bases, leaving 20 bases between them. Germline CDR1 GTSNPN, CDR2 SVGIG (reference sequence). The CDR3 nucleotides read TGTGCCTGGAGCCCCGACAGATCCGACGGCTCTAATGAAAAACTGTTTTTT. It is translated as CAWSPDRSDGSNEKLFF. The variable domain in full, with the rest retrieved from reference TRBV30 and TRBJ1-4, is SQTIHQWPATLVQPVGSPLSLECTVEGTSNPNLYWYRQAAGRGLQLLFYSVGIGQISSEVPQNLSASRPQDRQFILSSKKLLLSDSGFYLCAWSPDRSDGSNEKLFFGSGTQLSVL.

The chain has TRBV4-1 and TRBJ2-3, with 11 bases identical to TRBD2. V lost 4 bases, J lost 3 bases, and 3 bases stayed unmatched. The CDR3 runs to 15 residues. Germline V gene sequence: CDR1 MGHRA, CDR2 YSYEKL. CDR3 in amino acids: CASSLRTSGTDTQYF. CDR3 nucleotide sequence: TGCGCCAGCAGCCTCAGGACTAGCGGGACAGATACGCAGTATTTT.

The V and J genes are TRBV7-3 and TRBJ2-3; tentative D call: TRBD2 (5 bases). This CDR3 contains 13 residues. Per germline, CDR1 SGHTA and CDR2 FQGTGA. Trimming removed 5 bases at V and 5 bases at J, with 11 bases between. CDR3 DNA sequence: TGTGCCAGCAGCCGGACTTTTGGAGATACGCAGTATTTT. This encodes CASSRTFGDTQYF. The full variable domain, its missing parts supplied by reference TRBV7-3 and TRBJ2-3, is GAGVSQTPSNKVTEKGKYVELRCDPISGHTALYWYRQSLGQGPEFLIYFQGTGAADDSGLPNDRFFAVRPEGSVSTLKIQRTERGDSAVYLCASSRTFGDTQYFGPGTRLTVL.

The chain is built from TRBV7-9 and TRBJ2-7; 12 bases are shared with TRBD1. The germline V gene encodes CDR1 SEHNR and CDR2 FQNEAQ (reference sequence). The CDR3 spans 18 residues. Trimming removed 5 bases from V and 3 bases from J; junction bases left unmatched: 14. CDR3 DNA: TGTGCCAGCAGCCTGCGCCCGGGACAGGGGGCGAGGAGCTACGAGCAGTACTTC. This sequence encodes CASSLRPGQGARSYEQYF. Based on the CDR3 plus reference TRBV7-9 and TRBJ2-7, the full variable domain is DTGVSQNPRHKITKRGQNVTFRCDPISEHNRLYWYRQTLGQGPEFLTYFQNEAQLEKSRLLSDRFSAERPKGSFSTLEIQRTEQGDSAMYLCASSLRPGQGARSYEQYFGPGTRLTVT.

This sequence joins TRBV7-2 and TRBJ2-3, with D tentatively TRBD1 (5 bases). The CDR3 spans 15 residues. V was clipped by 1 base and J by 2 bases, with 10 bases between them. CDR1 is SGHTA and CDR2 is FQGNSA in the germline V gene. CDR3 coding DNA: TGTGCCAGCAGCTTAGGACAGTTCTTCACAGATACGCAGTATTTT. Translating it yields CASSLGQFFTDTQYF.

Notes on this clone: In the same sample, other DNA sequences code for this CDR3. V and J are TRBV5-4 and TRBJ1-1; TRBD1 is a possible D gene (6 bases). Germline-derived CDR1 and CDR2 are SGHNT and YYREEE (reference sequence). The CDR3 length is 14 residues. The ends were cut back, 4 bases at V and 0 bases at J, with 10 bases in the middle. The CDR3 is CASSTGTLNTEAFF. The CDR3 nucleotides are TGTGCCAGCAGCACCGGGACATTGAACACTGAAGCTTTCTTT.

This chain links TRBV4-1 with TRBJ1-1, with D possibly being TRBD1 (6 bases). From germline, CDR1 is MGHRA and CDR2 YSYEKL. The CDR3 covers 18 residues. V lost 1 base to trimming and J lost 1 base, with 19 bases between them. The CDR3 protein is CASSQGLGGPLGNTEAFF. CDR3 nucleotides: TGCGCCAGCAGCCAAGGCTTAGGGGGGCCCCTGGGGAACACTGAAGCTTTCTTT.

CDR3 in amino acids: CASSELWALGETQYF. CDR3 bases: TGTGCCAGCAGTGAACTTTGGGCTCTCGGGGAGACCCAGTACTTC. The chain joins TRBV6-1 to TRBJ2-5; the D is unclear. The CDR3 has 15 residues. Germline CDR1 MNHNS, CDR2 SASEGT. The germline V and J ends were trimmed by 2 bases and 5 bases, with 15 bases remaining between them.

V gene TRBV23-1 combines with J gene TRBJ2-6; 8 bases map to TRBD2. TRBV23-1 is identified as an open reading frame with a role that is uncertain. Trimming removed 0 bases from V and 7 bases from J; junction bases left unmatched: 2. The CDR3 loop spans 15 amino acids. As DNA, the CDR3 is TGCGCCAGCAGTCAATCAGCGGGGGCCGCCAACGTCCTGACTTTC. Translated: CASSQSAGAANVLTF.

J is TRBJ2-3 and V is TRBV7-3; possible D gene TRBD1, 6 bases. The CDR3 extends over 15 amino acids. V dropped 2 bases and J dropped 1 base, with 10 bases sitting between them. Germline V gene lookup returns CDR1 SGHTA and CDR2 FQGTGA. CDR3 protein: CASSLSGDGTDTQYF. The CDR3 region has the DNA TGTGCCAGCAGCTTATCAGGGGACGGCACAGATACGCAGTATTTT. Supplemented by reference TRBV7-3 and TRBJ2-3, the full variable domain reads GAGVSQTPSNKVTEKGKYVELRCDPISGHTALYWYRQSLGQGPEFLIYFQGTGAADDSGLPNDRFFAVRPEGSVSTLKIQRTERGDSAVYLCASSLSGDGTDTQYFGPGTRLTVL.

This chain joins TRBV11-3 and TRBJ2-7; 14 bases fit TRBD2. The V segment lost 5 bases and the J segment 6 bases; nucleotides outside the gene matches: 12. This CDR3 is 17 amino acids long. The germline V gene encodes CDR1 SGHNT and CDR2 YENEEA. CDR3 sequence: CASSPGTSGSSFPEQYF. CDR3 in DNA: TGTGCCAGCAGCCCGGGGACTAGCGGGAGTTCATTCCCCGAGCAGTACTTC.

V gene TRBV10-3 combines with J gene TRBJ2-3; no reliable D call. Germline values: CDR1 ENHRY, CDR2 SYGVKD. This CDR3 has 13 amino acids. Deletions cut 6 bases from V and 0 bases from J, with 7 bases between. CDR3 sequence reads: CAISLVSTDTQYF. As DNA, the CDR3 is TGTGCCATCAGCCTCGTTAGCACAGATACGCAGTATTTT.

This clone was seen only a few times. The chain links TRBV9 to TRBJ2-2, with D possibly being TRBD2 (5 bases). Looked up from germline, CDR1 is SGDLS and CDR2 is YYNGEE. The CDR3 totals 12 residues. V was clipped by 4 bases and J by 4 bases, with 5 bases between them. The CDR3 sequence: CASSRGTGELFF. The CDR3 coding sequence is TGTGCCAGCAGCCGGGGCACCGGGGAGCTGTTTTTT.

A single count supports this clone. The chain is built from TRBV4-2 and TRBJ2-1; 10 positions agree with TRBD2. The CDR3 spans 17 residues. Germline CDR1 is LGHNA and CDR2 is YNFKEQ. The J segment lost 4 bases and the V segment lost 2 bases, leaving 8 bases of the junction unmatched. The chain's CDR3 is CASSQLLKREGYNEQFF. CDR3 DNA: TGTGCCAGCAGCCAACTCCTTAAGCGGGAGGGGTACAATGAGCAGTTCTTC.

This chain joins TRBV6-1 and TRBJ2-5, with 12 positions matching TRBD2. This CDR3 is 17 amino acids long. V lost 2 bases to trimming and J lost 5 bases; unmatched junction nucleotides: 9. CDR1 and CDR2 from the germline V gene are MNHNS and SASEGT. The CDR3 nucleotides are TGTGCCAGCAGTGAACCCCCCGGACTAGCGGGAAGGGAGACCCAGTACTTC. It specifies CASSEPPGLAGRETQYF.

This rearrangement joins TRBV7-2 to TRBJ1-2, with no clear D. CDR3 size: 15 residues. From germline, CDR1 is SGHTA and CDR2 FQGNSA. V shed 1 base and J shed 5 bases, with 14 bases lying between them. The CDR3 is CASSLGLSSGYGYTF. The CDR3 region has the DNA TGTGCCAGCAGCTTAGGTTTATCGTCGGGGTATGGCTACACCTTC.

Comments on this clone: No DNA is shown, since the ends of the CDR3 on it are uncertain; the CDR3 is the one TCRdb lists. The chain combines TRBV12-5 with TRBJ2-5; the DNA was not used to check the table's D call, TRBD2. Germline CDR1 reads LGHNT; CDR2 reads FRNRAP. The CDR3 length is 15 residues, termini included. CDR3 amino acids: CASGFGPGRGETQYF.

The V call is TRBV20-1, the J call TRBJ2-7; D possibly corresponds to TRBD1 (5 bases). Germline values: CDR1 DFQATT, CDR2 SNEGSKA (reference sequence). The CDR3 is 11 residues long. The CDR3 is CRGDRGYEQYF. The DNA of the CDR3 is TGCAGAGGCGACAGAGGATACGAGCAGTACTTC.

The CDR3, as DNA: TGTGCCAGCAGCCCCCCCGGGGCAGGGGAGGCCCCCTATGGCTACACCTTC. The encoded protein is CASSPPGAGEAPYGYTF. The gene calls are TRBV27 and TRBJ1-2, with a tentative D call TRBD1 (6 bases). This CDR3 region has 17 residues. Trimming pared 6 bases from V and 4 bases from J, leaving 24 bases between. Germline assignment: CDR1 MNHEY and CDR2 SMNVEV (reference sequence).

The genes are TRBV10-3 and TRBJ1-2; 7 nucleotides line up with TRBD1. V was pared by 2 bases and J by 3 bases, with 0 bases of the junction left unmatched. This CDR3 is 13 amino acids long. Germline V gene sequence: CDR1 ENHRY, CDR2 SYGVKD. In nucleotides, the CDR3 is TGTGCCATCAGTGAGACAGGGGACTATGGCTACACCTTC. Its protein product is CAISETGDYGYTF.

The genes are TRBV4-3 and TRBJ2-5; either TRBD1 or TRBD2 may fit D (5 bases each). Germline V CDR1 and CDR2: LGHNA, YSLEER. This CDR3 region has 15 residues. V lost 1 base to trimming and J lost 2 bases, with 11 bases between them. The CDR3 is CASSQGQGGQETQYF. For the CDR3, the DNA is TGCGCCAGCAGCCAAGGGCAGGGCGGGCAAGAGACCCAGTACTTC.

J is TRBJ2-5 and V is TRBV27; 7 bases fit TRBD2. Germline values: CDR1 MNHEY, CDR2 SMNVEV (reference sequence). V was clipped by 2 bases and J by 0 bases; unmatched bases: 9. This CDR3 has 17 residues. The CDR3 region is CASSLRAGWGYQETQYF. The CDR3, as DNA: TGTGCCAGCAGTTTAAGAGCGGGATGGGGGTACCAAGAGACCCAGTACTTC.